What follows are 10 T cell receptor beta chains derived from one specimen sequenced in a study of CD8+CD57+ T cells in acquired aplastic anemia. TCR beta VDJ and CDR3 profiling used genomic DNA as template. Each CDR3 protein is one row after TCRdb ran MiXCR on the reads. The table has about 150,000 distinct CDR3 sequences, approximately 52% seen once. By flow cytometry, patients selected for sequencing had shown an expansion of CD8+CD57+ cells. The sample comprised sorted CD4+, CD8+, or CD8+CD57+ T cells (not recorded which) from PBMCs. These receptor sequences come from a human donor with aplastic anemia.

This clonotype has only a few counts. Just one base apart from a much larger clone, this may be a read error. The CDR3 nucleotides are TGTGCCAGCAGCTTGCCTCGTGGGCAGTTGAGCGAGCAGTACTTC. Amino acid sequence: CASSLPRGQLSEQYF. The V gene is TRBV5-5, the J gene TRBJ2-7; D not resolved. CDR3 size: 15 residues. Per germline, CDR1 SGHKS and CDR2 YYEKEE (reference sequence). The V gene lost 1 base and the J gene lost 6 bases, with 17 bases spanning the gap.

Notes on this clonotype: This is likely a read error, given that the CDR3 carries no conserved phenylalanine or tryptophan at its end. The rearrangement joins TRBV19 to TRBJ1-5; the match to TRBD1 covers 7 bases. Germline V gene lookup returns CDR1 LNHDA and CDR2 SQIVND (reference sequence). This CDR3 comprises 14 residues. The junction had 5 bases not matched to a gene; V was cut back by 5 bases and J by 4 bases. The CDR3 region is CASSQTGRNQPQHS. Written as DNA, the CDR3 is TGTGCCAGTAGTCAGACAGGGAGGAATCAGCCCCAGCATTCA.

J is TRBJ2-7 and V is TRBV20-1; a weak D match, TRBD2 (5 bases). Germline CDR1 and CDR2: DFQATT and SNEGSKA (reference sequence). Trimming removed 0 bases from V and 10 bases from J, with 16 bases in between. The CDR3 extends over 13 amino acids. This chain's CDR3 is CSARDHETTAQYF. CDR3 DNA: TGCAGTGCTAGAGATCATGAGACTACGGCTCAGTACTTC.

The rearrangement links TRBV9 to TRBJ1-1; a weak D match, TRBD1 (5 bases). The germline V and J ends were trimmed by 7 bases and 1 base, with 8 bases remaining between them. Germline V gives CDR1 SGDLS, CDR2 YYNGEE. This CDR3 comprises 12 residues. CDR3 protein: CASDSENTEAFF. Written as DNA, the CDR3 is TGTGCCAGCGACAGTGAGAACACTGAAGCTTTCTTT.

As concerns this clonotype: A read error is possible here, since a much larger clone lies one base away. This sequence joins TRBV3-1 and TRBJ2-7; TRBD1 matches 8 bases. Germline CDR1 reads LGHDT; CDR2 reads YNNKEL (reference sequence). Losses at the gene ends were 4 bases for V and 2 bases for J; bases not matched to a gene: 7. The length of the CDR3 is 15 residues. CDR3 amino acids: CASSRGTGPTYEQYF. For the CDR3, the DNA is TGTGCCAGCAGCCGCGGGACAGGACCCACCTACGAGCAGTACTTC.

The chain is built from TRBV7-9 and TRBJ1-6, with TRBD1 matching 10 bases. The germline CDR1 and CDR2 sequences are SEHNR and FQNEAQ (reference sequence). The V and J ends lost 6 bases and 7 bases, in that order; junction bases with no gene match: 3. This CDR3 spans 14 amino acids. The DNA for the CDR3 is TGTGCCAGCAGGAGGACAGGGGGGAATTCACCCCTCCACTTT. Its protein is CASRRTGGNSPLHF.

The V gene is TRBV29-1, the J gene TRBJ1-6; the D is unclear. Germline-derived CDR1 and CDR2 are SQVTM and ANQGSEA. The V gene lost 6 bases and the J gene lost 7 bases, with 13 bases spanning the gap. The CDR3 has 13 residues. In DNA, the CDR3 is TGCAGCGTCGCTTTCTACGAGAATTCACCCCTCCACTTT. Its translation is CSVAFYENSPLHF.

The chain recombines TRBV20-1 with TRBJ1-1; no clear D gene. V dropped 5 bases and J dropped 4 bases, with 20 bases sitting between them. The CDR3 runs 15 residues. Germline lookup yields CDR1 DFQATT and CDR2 SNEGSKA (reference sequence). The CDR3 region has the DNA TGCAGTGCTGGACCTTTAGAGACAAGTCGCACTGAAGCTTTCTTT. Translation: CSAGPLETSRTEAFF.

The chain combines TRBV15 with TRBJ1-1, with unresolved D. CDR3 length: 15 amino acids. Per the germline V gene, CDR1 is LNHNV and CDR2 is YYDKDF (reference sequence). Trimming pared 5 bases from V and 4 bases from J, leaving 17 bases between. CDR3 in DNA: TGTGCCACCAGCGACCCGACGAGGGTTGGCACTGAAGCTTTCTTT. Its protein is CATSDPTRVGTEAFF.

This clonotype was counted at least ten times. V and J are TRBV4-2 and TRBJ1-1; tentative D call: TRBD1 (6 bases). The length of the CDR3 is 15 residues. Per germline, CDR1 LGHNA and CDR2 YNFKEQ. Trimming left V 4 bases short and J 0 bases short, with 12 bases between. CDR3 coding DNA: TGTGCCAGCAGCCCCCGGGGGGGCCTGAACACTGAAGCTTTCTTT. It encodes CASSPRGGLNTEAFF.